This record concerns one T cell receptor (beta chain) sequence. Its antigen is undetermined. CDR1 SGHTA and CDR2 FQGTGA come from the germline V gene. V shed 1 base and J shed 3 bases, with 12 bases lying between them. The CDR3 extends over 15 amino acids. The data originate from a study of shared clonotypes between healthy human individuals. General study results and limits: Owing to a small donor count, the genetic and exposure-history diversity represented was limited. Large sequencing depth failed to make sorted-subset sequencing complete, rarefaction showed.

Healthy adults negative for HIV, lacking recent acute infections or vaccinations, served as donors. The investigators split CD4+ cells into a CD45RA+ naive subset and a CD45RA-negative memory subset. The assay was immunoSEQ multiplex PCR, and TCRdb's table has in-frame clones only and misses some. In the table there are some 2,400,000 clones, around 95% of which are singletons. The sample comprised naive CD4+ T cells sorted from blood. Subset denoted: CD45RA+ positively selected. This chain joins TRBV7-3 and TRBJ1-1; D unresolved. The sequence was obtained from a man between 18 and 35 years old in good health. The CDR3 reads CASSLSGRPDTEAFF. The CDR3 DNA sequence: TGTGCCAGCAGCTTAAGTGGCAGACCAGACACTGAAGCTTTCTTT.